The 29 T cell receptor beta chains below come from one sample, sequenced in a study of T cells in Graves' hyperthyroidism and ophthalmopathy. It was RNA transcripts that yielded the amplified TCR beta CDR3 regions. A first-round RT-PCR of the TCR CDR3 used the HTBI primer set. TCRdb analysed the multiplex PCR reads with MiXCR anew, one entry per CDR3 protein. The sample contains 490,000 or so distinct CDR3 sequences, about 20% of which appear only once. Sequenced: blood. These receptors were collected from a man between 40 and 49 years old with Graves' ophthalmopathy.

The chain joins TRBV15 to TRBJ1-5, with D unclear. Trimming pared 0 bases from V and 7 bases from J, leaving 10 bases between. This CDR3 spans 14 amino acids. Germline V gene lookup returns CDR1 LNHNV and CDR2 YYDKDF (reference sequence). In nucleotides, the CDR3 is TGTGCCACCAGCAGAGACGCGGTAGACCAGCCCCAGCATTTT. It translates to CATSRDAVDQPQHF.

This clonotype was seen a few times. This chain links TRBV3-1 with TRBJ1-3, with D hard to call. V was cut by 4 bases and J by 1 base, with 14 bases left in between. Germline lookup yields CDR1 LGHDT and CDR2 YNNKEL (reference sequence). This CDR3 is 16 amino acids long. CDR3 protein: CASSPRFAGSGNTIYF. CDR3 DNA: TGTGCCAGCAGCCCCCGCTTTGCTGGGTCTGGAAACACCATATATTTT.

This clonotype was seen only a few times. The chain links TRBV5-5 to TRBJ2-7; 11 nucleotides match TRBD1. Germline lookup yields CDR1 SGHKS and CDR2 YYEKEE (reference sequence). The CDR3 consists of 14 residues. J lost 7 bases, V lost 2 bases, and 5 bases had no gene match. Here the CDR3 DNA reads TGTGCCAGCAGCTTTGGACAGGGGGCTAATGAGCAGTACTTC. Residues: CASSFGQGANEQYF.

This clonotype was counted many times. The chain combines TRBV3-1 with TRBJ2-5, with TRBD2 identical over 7 bases. Germline V gives CDR1 LGHDT, CDR2 YNNKEL (reference sequence). V lost 1 base, J lost 1 base, and 6 bases stayed unmatched. The CDR3 sequence is 16 residues long. The CDR3, as DNA: TGTGCCAGCAGCCAAGGGGCAGGGAGGGTCCAAGAGACCCAGTACTTC. Residues: CASSQGAGRVQETQYF.

The chain couples TRBV5-4 to TRBJ2-2, with D perhaps TRBD2 (5 bases). V dropped 3 bases and J dropped 3 bases, with 9 bases sitting between them. CDR1 is SGHNT, CDR2 YYREEE, per germline (reference sequence). This CDR3 has 14 amino acids. This CDR3 reads CASSSLGDTGELFF. The CDR3 nucleotides read TGTGCCAGCAGCTCCCTCGGGGACACCGGGGAGCTGTTTTTT.

This clonotype was counted ten times or more. The chain combines TRBV4-2 with TRBJ2-2; D may match TRBD1 or TRBD2 (6 bases each). The CDR3 runs 14 residues. Germline V gene data show CDR1 as LGHNA and CDR2 as YNFKEQ. V lost 5 bases and J lost 7, with 14 bases in between. In DNA, the CDR3 is TGTGCCAGCAGCTCGAGGGGGGTGAACGGGGAGCTGTTTTTT. It yields the protein CASSSRGVNGELFF.

The CDR3, as DNA: TGTGCCAGTAGTAAGGGGGACAGGGGATTCGATACGCAGTATTTT. Encoded protein: CASSKGDRGFDTQYF. The chain has TRBV19 and TRBJ2-3; 10 bases align to TRBD1. CDR1 is LNHDA and CDR2 is SQIVND in the germline V gene (reference sequence). Trimming cost V 4 bases and J 6 bases; bases outside gene matches: 7. This CDR3 is built from 15 residues.

This clonotype was picked up many times. The chain has TRBV11-2 and TRBJ2-3; TRBD2 matches 11 bases. The J segment lost 5 bases and the V segment lost 5 bases, leaving 6 bases of the junction unmatched. The CDR3 runs to 15 residues. CDR1 and CDR2 (germline): SGHAT, FQNNGV. In DNA, the CDR3 is TGTGCCAGCAGCCATAGCGGGGGGGTGGGAGATACGCAGTATTTT. Translating it yields CASSHSGGVGDTQYF.

This chain connects TRBV25-1 to TRBJ2-5, with 12 bases fitting TRBD2. CDR3 length equals 16 residues. The germline gives CDR1 MGHDK, CDR2 SYGVNS. V gave up 3 bases and J gave up 4 bases; unmatched junction bases: 6. The DNA of the CDR3 is TGTGCCAGCAGTGATTCTAGCGGGGGGGCCCGAGAGACCCAGTACTTC. Protein: CASSDSSGGARETQYF.

This clonotype was recorded many times. CDR3 region: CASSPPGLYEQYF. The DNA of the CDR3 is TGTGCCAGCTCACCACCAGGGCTTTACGAGCAGTACTTC. This sequence joins TRBV18 and TRBJ2-7; D call uncertain. V lost 0 bases and J 4 bases, leaving 7 bases between the germline ends. Germline V gene data show CDR1 as KGHSH and CDR2 as LQKENI. This CDR3 is built from 13 residues.

The genes are TRBV20-1 and TRBJ2-2, with 8 bases lining up with TRBD2. V shed 0 bases and J 5 bases; nucleotides not matched to a gene: 5. Germline CDR1 DFQATT, CDR2 SNEGSKA (reference sequence). CDR3 length equals 15 residues. The DNA for the CDR3 is TGCAGTGCTAGAGAGAGCGGGAGAACGACCGGGGAGCTGTTTTTT. Protein sequence: CSARESGRTTGELFF.

The CDR3 sequence: CASSEWDSLQFNEKLFF. In DNA form, the CDR3 reads TGTGCCAGCAGTGAATGGGACAGCCTGCAGTTTAATGAAAAACTGTTTTTT. The chain links TRBV6-1 to TRBJ1-4; TRBD1 matches 7 bases. The CDR3 spans 17 residues. J lost 4 bases, V lost 2 bases, and 10 bases had no gene match. Germline-derived CDR1 and CDR2 are MNHNS and SASEGT.

This clonotype has a handful of counts. A much larger clone is a single base away; this may be a read error. The gene calls are TRBV11-2 and TRBJ1-5; tentative D call: TRBD1 (6 bases). V was trimmed by 3 bases and J by 5 bases, leaving 14 bases between them. Germline CDR1 reads SGHAT; CDR2 reads FQNNGV. This CDR3 spans 15 amino acids. The CDR3 coding sequence is TGTGCCAGCAGCTTGACAGGAGCCTCCGATCAGCCCCAGCATTTT. Translated, it gives CASSLTGASDQPQHF.

The chain recombines TRBV20-1 with TRBJ1-3; D is possibly TRBD1 (6 bases). Between the trimmed V and J ends, which lost 3 bases and 2 bases, there was a span of 14 bases. The CDR3 runs 15 residues. Germline values: CDR1 DFQATT, CDR2 SNEGSKA (reference sequence). The CDR3 sequence: CSASRGGGTGNTIYF. CDR3 DNA sequence: TGCAGTGCTAGCAGAGGGGGGGGTACTGGAAACACCATATATTTT.

This clonotype appeared a few times. The rearrangement uses TRBV18 and TRBJ1-4, with a possible D match to TRBD1 (5 bases). CDR3 length: 15 amino acids. Germline assignment: CDR1 KGHSH and CDR2 LQKENI. V was clipped by 3 bases and J by 8 bases, with 16 bases between them. Here the CDR3 DNA reads TGTGCCAGCTCACCCATGCCCGGGGGTGACGAAAAACTGTTTTTT. Protein: CASSPMPGGDEKLFF.

This sequence joins TRBV2 and TRBJ1-3; possible D gene TRBD1, 5 bases. The CDR3 runs 15 residues. With 4 bases removed from V and 0 bases from J, the gap between germline ends came to 10 bases. Germline V gene lookup returns CDR1 SNHLY and CDR2 FYNNEI. The CDR3 is CASSVGPTSGNTIYF. The DNA of the CDR3 is TGTGCCAGCAGTGTGGGGCCAACCTCTGGAAACACCATATATTTT.

The chain employs TRBV12-3 or TRBV12-4 and TRBJ1-4; D is ambiguous. The CDR3 runs 16 residues. Trimming took off 3 bases at V and 0 bases at J, with 11 bases between the two ends. CDR3 protein: CASSFGRRSTNEKLFF. Written as DNA, the CDR3 is TGTGCCAGCAGTTTTGGGCGAAGGTCAACTAATGAAAAACTGTTTTTT.

The chain has TRBV7-3 and TRBJ2-1, with a weak D call TRBD2 (6 bases). CDR1 and CDR2 (germline): SGHTA, FQGTGA. The CDR3 has 14 amino acids. The V end was cut by 5 bases, the J end by 7 bases, with 15 bases between. CDR3 region: CASSPGRDPNEQFF. Here the CDR3 DNA reads TGTGCCAGCAGCCCGGGGCGGGATCCAAATGAGCAGTTCTTC.

The chain combines TRBV12-5 with TRBJ2-3; 11 bases align to TRBD2. This CDR3 region has 20 residues. Germline V lookup: CDR1 LGHNT, CDR2 FRNRAP. Trimming at V came to 0 bases and at J to 2 bases, leaving 13 bases not matched to a gene. CDR3 region: CASGLVAPMLAGGPTDTQYF. The CDR3 nucleotides are TGTGCTAGTGGTTTGGTTGCCCCCATGCTAGCGGGGGGACCCACAGATACGCAGTATTTT. The whole variable domain, remainder taken from reference TRBV12-5 and TRBJ2-3, is DARVTQTPRHKVTEMGQEVTMRCQPILGHNTVFWYRQTMMQGLELLAYFRNRAPLDDSGMPKDRFSAEMPDATLATLKIQPSEPRDSAVYFCASGLVAPMLAGGPTDTQYFGPGTRLTVL.

The chain employs TRBV19 and TRBJ2-7, with 8 bases that match TRBD1. CDR1 is LNHDA, CDR2 SQIVND, per germline (reference sequence). V shed 10 bases, J shed 4 bases, and the junction held 12 bases outside the gene matches. This CDR3 comprises 14 residues. Here the CDR3 reads CATSQTGDPYEQYF. As DNA, the CDR3 is TGTGCCACCTCACAGACAGGGGATCCTTACGAGCAGTACTTC.

This clonotype has a count of ten or more. The chain is built from TRBV30 and TRBJ2-1; TRBD2 matches 7 bases. This CDR3 is 13 amino acids long. The trim removed 2 bases at V and 7 bases at J, leaving 5 bases unmatched. Germline CDR1 and CDR2: GTSNPN and SVGIG (reference sequence). The chain's CDR3 is CAWSSGLGNEQFF. The CDR3 DNA reads as TGTGCCTGGAGTTCCGGACTAGGGAATGAGCAGTTCTTC.

This clonotype showed up many times. The chain couples TRBV27 to TRBJ2-1; 8 bases fit TRBD1. The CDR3 has 13 amino acids. CDR1 is MNHEY and CDR2 is SMNVEV in the germline V gene (reference sequence). V lost 4 bases to trimming and J lost 6 bases; unmatched junction nucleotides: 2. The CDR3: CASSSTGGNEQFF. The CDR3 DNA reads as TGTGCCAGCAGTTCTACAGGGGGCAATGAGCAGTTCTTC.

In regard to this clonotype: Being one base from a much bigger clone, this may be a read error. The CDR3 sequence: CSARGRLRGASTDTQYF. The CDR3 DNA sequence: TGCAGTGCTAGGGGCCGCTTGCGAGGGGCAAGCACAGATACGCAGTATTTT. The J gene is TRBJ2-3, the V gene TRBV20-1, with D tentatively TRBD1 or TRBD2 (5 bases each). The germline gives CDR1 DFQATT, CDR2 SNEGSKA (reference sequence). The V gene lost 3 bases and the J gene lost 0 bases, with 19 bases spanning the gap. The CDR3 totals 17 residues.

The rearrangement uses TRBV20-1 and TRBJ2-7; 10 bases map to TRBD2. There are 14 residues in the CDR3. In germline, CDR1 is DFQATT, CDR2 SNEGSKA (reference sequence). The V segment lost 0 bases and the J segment 3 bases; nucleotides outside the gene matches: 2. The CDR3 bases are TGCAGTGCTAGAGATCTAGCGGGGGTCTACGAGCAGTACTTC. Its protein product is CSARDLAGVYEQYF.

This clonotype was picked up a small number of times. The chain employs TRBV3-1 and TRBJ1-3; D gene ambiguous. The CDR3 is 14 residues long. Per germline, CDR1 LGHDT and CDR2 YNNKEL (reference sequence). V dropped 4 bases and J dropped 2 bases, with 9 bases sitting between them. CDR3 in DNA: TGTGCCAGCAGCCCCGGGGAAGCTGGAAACACCATATATTTT. This encodes CASSPGEAGNTIYF.

The table lists this clonotype with a count of one. This chain links TRBV5-4 with TRBJ2-3; no definite D call. V lost 0 bases and J lost 4, with 9 bases in between. Germline lookup yields CDR1 SGHNT and CDR2 YYREEE (reference sequence). This CDR3 has 14 residues. CDR3 nucleotides: TGTGCCAGCAGCTTGGTGGGCTACTCAGATACGCAGTATTTT. It translates to CASSLVGYSDTQYF.

This clonotype was seen repeatedly, ten times or more. This chain joins TRBV5-1 and TRBJ2-1; the D gene could be TRBD1 or TRBD2 (5 bases each). The CDR3 has 13 residues. Germline-derived CDR1 and CDR2 are SGHRS and YFSETQ. The V and J ends lost 4 bases and 7 bases respectively, with 12 bases between them. The DNA for the CDR3 is TGCGCCAGCAGCACGGGACCGGTTAATGAGCAGTTCTTC. As protein: CASSTGPVNEQFF.

This clonotype showed up just a few times. J is TRBJ1-1 and V is TRBV20-1, with 9 bases fitting TRBD1. The ends lost 2 bases at V and 0 bases at J; junction bases unmatched: 7. The CDR3 runs 16 residues. The V gene's germline CDR1 is DFQATT and CDR2 SNEGSKA (reference sequence). For the CDR3, the DNA is TGCAGTGCTAGAAGGGGACAGGGAACTTTGAACACTGAAGCTTTCTTT. This sequence encodes CSARRGQGTLNTEAFF.

This clonotype was picked up one time. This chain joins TRBV20-1 and TRBJ1-2, with a tentative D call TRBD1 (6 bases). Germline lookup yields CDR1 DFQATT and CDR2 SNEGSKA (reference sequence). Trimming left V 1 base short and J 4 bases short, with 13 bases between. CDR3 length: 14 amino acids. CDR3 sequence reads: CSARVPGASYGYTF. CDR3 nucleotide sequence: TGCAGTGCTAGAGTTCCAGGGGCTTCCTATGGCTACACCTTC.